This T cell receptor beta chain came from a study of identical twins. Study findings and constraints: Zero-insertion findings could be partly confounded by invariant cells (MAIT and iNKT cells).

From the 5' RACE reads, TCRdb called clonotypes with MiXCR, one entry per CDR3 protein. The sample consists of 1.5 million to 2 million distinct CDR3 sequences, around 33% of them appearing once. On this clonotype itself: Its cognate antigen is unknown.

After removal of 6 bases from V and 7 bases from J, the junction contained 15 bases not matched to a gene. Germline V lookup: CDR1 DFQATT, CDR2 SNEGSKA (reference sequence). The length of the CDR3 is 16 residues. The source material was cord blood. The chain joins TRBV20-1 to TRBJ2-7, with TRBD2 matching over 13 bases. This clonotype originated in a newborn girl in good health. The CDR3 DNA is TGCAGTGCCGTCCCGGGACTAGCGGGACTTGGCAATGAGCAGTACTTC. It codes for CSAVPGLAGLGNEQYF.